This TCR beta chain was identified in a study of human T cells and chemical hapten exposure. Time point meaning: patch test 1, 2 weeks after DPC sensitization. Treatment described: therapeutic diphenylcyclopropenone sensitization with weekly scalp DPC. Concerning this clonotype itself: Its antigen is undetermined.

Study-level points and caveats: There were significantly more large CDR3 similarity clusters among expanded TCRs than among controls.

CDR3 length: 14 amino acids. Trimming removed 3 bases from V and 4 bases from J, with 10 bases in between. Separate cDNA molecules received unique molecular identifiers, which the library attached to them. Authors' methods: Counting gave a median of roughly 97,000 TCRs per sample, with values ranging from about 20,000 to 750,000. TCRdb re-derived calls from the RACE reads in MiXCR, one entry per CDR3 protein. The V and J calls were determined by TCRdb, not by the authors. This table has approximately 350,000 distinct CDR3 sequences, around 7% appearing once. The chain carries TRBV12-3 or TRBV12-4 and TRBJ1-5; D possibly corresponds to TRBD1 (6 bases). This receptor was taken from a woman under 30 with alopecia areata. Some clones in this sample may be carry-over from other donors' samples. Sequencing used whole blood, obtained in connection with sensitization to the hapten diphenylcyclopropenone (DPC). For the CDR3, the DNA is TGTGCCAGCAGTTTTCGGACAGAAAATCAGCCCCAGCATTTT. Amino acids: CASSFRTENQPQHF.